These 4 T cell receptor beta chains came from one sample sequenced in a study of T cell repertoires in ileal Crohn's disease. Clones were sequenced by immunoSEQ multiplex PCR, and TCRdb holds only the in-frame ones, with some missing. The table shows more than 9,000 clones, with around 78% occurring only once. Sequences were obtained from ileal tissue. The receptor source for this set is an adult with Crohn's disease.

The chain carries TRBV19 and TRBJ2-4; 7 positions match TRBD1. The CDR3 is 17 residues long. V shed 5 bases and J 1 base; nucleotides not matched to a gene: 11. The germline V gene encodes CDR1 LNHDA and CDR2 SQIVND (reference sequence). The DNA of the CDR3 is TGTGCCAGTAGTTTCCCCCGAGAGGGGGCGGCCAAAAACATTCAGTACTTC. Translating gives CASSFPREGAAKNIQYF.

The rearrangement links TRBV6-5 to TRBJ1-4; D is perhaps TRBD1 (5 bases). Trimming removed 0 bases from V and 8 bases from J, with 13 bases in between. Per the germline V gene, CDR1 is MNHEY and CDR2 is SVGAGI. The CDR3 has 15 amino acids. This CDR3 is CASSYSVGAREKLFF. The CDR3 DNA is TGTGCCAGCAGTTACTCCGTTGGGGCTAGGGAAAAACTGTTTTTT.

The V call is TRBV7-9, the J call TRBJ1-1; the D gene is possibly TRBD1 (6 bases). V lost 4 bases to trimming and J lost 3 bases, with 15 bases between them. Germline loops: CDR1 SEHNR, CDR2 FQNEAQ (reference sequence). There are 15 residues in the CDR3. CDR3 nucleotide sequence: TGTGCCAGCAGCTCCCGAAGGGGGTCGGACACTGAAGCTTTCTTT. As protein: CASSSRRGSDTEAFF. Supplemented by reference TRBV7-9 and TRBJ1-1, the full variable domain reads DTGVSQNPRHKITKRGQNVTFRCDPISEHNRLYWYRQTLGQGPEFLTYFQNEAQLEKSRLLSDRFSAERPKGSFSTLEIQRTEQGDSAMYLCASSSRRGSDTEAFFGQGTRLTVV.

This clone was counted a single time. This chain joins TRBV6-4 and TRBJ1-1; 8 nucleotides line up with TRBD1. The CDR3 is 13 amino acids. Looked up from germline, CDR1 is MRHNA and CDR2 is SNTAGT. J lost 9 bases, V lost 9 bases, and 12 bases had no gene match. The CDR3 spells CASSVDRGGKAFF. The CDR3 bases are TGTGCCAGTTCTGTTGACAGGGGTGGAAAAGCTTTCTTT.